The rows below give T cell receptor beta chains drawn from one sample of a study of shared clonotypes between healthy human individuals. Clones were read by immunoSEQ multiplex PCR, and TCRdb kept only the in-frame ones, dropping some. The sample consists of 2.5 million or so clones, approximately 92% of them appearing once. Sequenced material: naive CD4+ T cells sorted from blood. These receptors were collected from a young man in good health. CDR3s include the opening cysteine and the closing phenylalanine or tryptophan. A D gene is named only where the DNA matches it firmly. Where a row states a size, it is once, few, many or the class of an expanded clone; other rows omit it.

>NA|NA|TRBJ1-1|TRBV7-9
TGTGCCAGCAGCTTAGTGGGATCGACTGAAGCTTTCTTT
CASSLVGSTEAFF
>NA|NA|TRBJ1-1|TRBV28
TGTGCCAGCAGTTCCTTAACCGGCCAGAGAAAAGCTTTCTTT
CASSSLTGQRKAFF
>once|NA|TRBJ1-2|TRBV9
TGTGCCAGCAGCACACGTCCCGGGACGCTAAGCTACACCTTC
CASSTRPGTLSYTF
>NA|NA|TRBJ2-2|TRBV29-1
TGCAGCGTTGAAGATTTGCCCGGGGAGCTGTTTTTT
CSVEDLPGELFF
>NA|NA|TRBJ2-7|TRBV11-1
TGTGCCAGCAGCTTAGACGGTACCTCGCTCGAGCAGTACTTC
CASSLDGTSLEQYF
>NA|NA|TRBJ2-2|TRBV7-9
TGTGCCAGCAGCTTAAAACCATCGAAAAAGCGCGGGGAGCTGTTTTTT
CASSLKPSKKRGELFF
>NA|NA|TRBJ1-2|TRBV7-9
TGTGCCAGCAGCCCTACCGTTAGGGGAAATGGCTACACCTTC
CASSPTVRGNGYTF
>NA|TRBD1|TRBJ2-3|TRBV18
TGTGCCAGCTCACCACAAGCAGGGGGAGCAGATACGCAGTATTTT
CASSPQAGGADTQYF
>once|NA|TRBJ2-3|TRBV5-1
TGCGCCAGCAGCTTCCCGTCAGATACGCAGTATTTT
CASSFPSDTQYF
>NA|TRBD1|TRBJ2-7|TRBV18
TGTGCCAGCTCAATTACAGGGGAATCCTACGAGCAGTACTTC
CASSITGESYEQYF
>NA|TRBD2|TRBJ2-5|TRBV11-3
TGTGCCAGCAGCCCCGGACTAGCGGGGGTCCAAGAGACCCAGTACTTC
CASSPGLAGVQETQYF
>NA|NA|TRBJ1-4|TRBV28
TGTGCCAGCAGTCTCTCAGGGTGGGCTGAAAAACTGTTTTTT
CASSLSGWAEKLFF
>NA|TRBD1|TRBJ1-1|TRBV18
TGTGCCAGCTCACCGTGGACAGGGGGGAACACTGAAGCTTTCTTT
CASSPWTGGNTEAFF
>few|NA|TRBJ2-7|TRBV2
TGTGCCAGCAGTGAAGGGCCCGAGCAGTACTTC
CASSEGPEQYF
>NA|TRBD1|TRBJ2-5|TRBV7-2
TGTGCCAGCAGCCGCGACAGGGGGCAAGAGACCCAGTACTTC
CASSRDRGQETQYF